This is a list of T cell receptor beta chains from one sample in a study of response to subunit inactivated influenza vaccine. TCRdb reprocessed the RT-PCR reads with MiXCR, giving one entry per CDR3 protein. The sample includes approximately 530,000 distinct CDR3 sequences, under 8.5% of them seen just once. The sequencing used PBMCs from blood, collected less than 25 months after vaccination. These receptors originate from a man aged 50 to 75 who received an inactivated influenza vaccine. The CDR3 runs from the conserved cysteine through the conserved F or W. The D gene is left open where the match is weak. The size entry is marked missing in some rows and otherwise reads once, few, many or a size class.

cdr3_aa: CASSYSGNYYNEQFF
cdr3_nt: TGTGCCAGCAGTTACTCCGGGAACTACTACAATGAGCAGTTCTTC
j_call: TRBJ2-1
clone_size: many
v_call: TRBV6-5
d_call: .

cdr3_aa: CSVEGSGTSGRGSYNEQFF
cdr3_nt: TGCAGCGTTGAAGGGTCCGGGACTAGCGGGAGGGGGTCCTACAATGAGCAGTTCTTC
j_call: TRBJ2-1
clone_size: many
v_call: TRBV29-1
d_call: TRBD2

cdr3_aa: CASSLGPTGTYNEQFF
cdr3_nt: TGTGCCAGCAGCTTGGGTCCGACAGGGACCTACAATGAGCAGTTCTTC
j_call: TRBJ2-1
clone_size: few
v_call: TRBV5-6
d_call: TRBD1

cdr3_aa: CASSQPPGSGETQYF
cdr3_nt: TGTGCCAGCAGCCAGCCTCCGGGGTCGGGAGAGACCCAGTACTTC
j_call: TRBJ2-5
clone_size: few
v_call: TRBV7-2
d_call: .

cdr3_aa: CSASKGTDSNQPQHF
cdr3_nt: TGCAGTGCCTCCAAAGGGACGGATAGCAATCAGCCCCAGCATTTT
j_call: TRBJ1-5
clone_size: many
v_call: TRBV20-1
d_call: .

cdr3_aa: CSARGENRGRVETQYF
cdr3_nt: TGCAGTGCTAGAGGGGAGAACAGGGGCCGCGTAGAGACCCAGTACTTC
j_call: TRBJ2-5
clone_size: few
v_call: TRBV20-1
d_call: TRBD1

cdr3_aa: CSARGSHSYEQYF
cdr3_nt: TGCAGTGCTAGAGGGTCCCACTCCTACGAGCAGTACTTC
j_call: TRBJ2-7
clone_size: .
v_call: TRBV20-1
d_call: .

cdr3_aa: CSASLGTGSVEQYF
cdr3_nt: TGCAGTGCTAGTTTGGGGACAGGGAGTGTCGAGCAGTACTTC
j_call: TRBJ2-7
clone_size: few
v_call: TRBV20-1
d_call: TRBD1

cdr3_aa: CSFRIEGAKGYTF
cdr3_nt: TGCAGCTTTAGAATTGAGGGGGCGAAAGGCTACACCTTC
j_call: TRBJ1-2
clone_size: many
v_call: TRBV29-1
d_call: TRBD1

cdr3_aa: CSVGVLGEGRYGYTF
cdr3_nt: TGCAGCGTGGGGGTCTTAGGGGAAGGGCGCTATGGCTACACCTTC
j_call: TRBJ1-2
clone_size: many
v_call: TRBV29-1
d_call: .

cdr3_aa: CASSLAPRDRADSNQPQHF
cdr3_nt: TGTGCCAGCAGCTTAGCCCCCCGGGACAGGGCTGATAGCAATCAGCCCCAGCATTTT
j_call: TRBJ1-5
clone_size: .
v_call: TRBV7-2
d_call: TRBD1

cdr3_aa: CASSLVADRTDTQYF
cdr3_nt: TGCGCCAGCAGCTTGGTGGCGGACCGCACAGATACGCAGTATTTT
j_call: TRBJ2-3
clone_size: .
v_call: TRBV5-1
d_call: .

cdr3_aa: CASSPAGGTSGYTF
cdr3_nt: TGTGCCAGCAGCCCCGCGGGAGGGACTAGCGGCTACACCTTC
j_call: TRBJ1-2
clone_size: few
v_call: TRBV3-1
d_call: .

cdr3_aa: CAISARPSTDTQYF
cdr3_nt: TGTGCCATCAGTGCACGGCCGAGCACAGATACGCAGTATTTT
j_call: TRBJ2-3
clone_size: many
v_call: TRBV10-3
d_call: .

cdr3_aa: CASSQDPGGPNTGELFF
cdr3_nt: TGTGCCAGCAGCCAAGATCCGGGAGGCCCAAACACCGGGGAGCTGTTTTTT
j_call: TRBJ2-2
clone_size: .
v_call: TRBV3-1
d_call: TRBD2

cdr3_aa: CSVEITGGKGYTF
cdr3_nt: TGCAGCGTTGAAATAACAGGGGGCAAGGGCTACACCTTC
j_call: TRBJ1-2
clone_size: .
v_call: TRBV29-1
d_call: TRBD1

cdr3_aa: CASSLMATTDTQYF
cdr3_nt: TGTGCCAGCAGTTTGATGGCAACCACAGATACGCAGTATTTT
j_call: TRBJ2-3
clone_size: many
v_call: TRBV28
d_call: .

cdr3_aa: CSVVVASNEKLFF
cdr3_nt: TGCAGCGTTGTTGTTGCTTCTAATGAAAAACTGTTTTTT
j_call: TRBJ1-4
clone_size: .
v_call: TRBV29-1
d_call: .

cdr3_aa: CASGRGLNSGELFF
cdr3_nt: TGTGCCAGCGGAAGGGGGCTTAACTCCGGGGAGCTGTTTTTT
j_call: TRBJ2-2
clone_size: few
v_call: TRBV5-8
d_call: TRBD1

cdr3_aa: CASRPSGVRYTF
cdr3_nt: TGTGCCAGCAGGCCCTCGGGGGTTCGCTACACCTTC
j_call: TRBJ1-2
clone_size: many
v_call: TRBV12-3/TRBV12-4
d_call: .

cdr3_aa: CASSHTSGRFDEQYF
cdr3_nt: TGTGCCAGCAGCCATACTAGCGGGAGATTTGACGAGCAGTACTTC
j_call: TRBJ2-7
clone_size: .
v_call: TRBV14
d_call: TRBD2

cdr3_aa: CSARDLRLGLNYGYTF
cdr3_nt: TGCAGTGCTAGAGATCTTCGTCTAGGACTGAACTATGGCTACACCTTC
j_call: TRBJ1-2
clone_size: .
v_call: TRBV20-1
d_call: .

cdr3_aa: CASSAPWGAIGYTF
cdr3_nt: TGTGCCAGCAGTGCCCCCTGGGGAGCTATCGGCTACACCTTC
j_call: TRBJ1-2
clone_size: few
v_call: TRBV6-1
d_call: .

cdr3_aa: CASSGSQANYGYTF
cdr3_nt: TGCGCCAGCAGCGGATCACAGGCTAACTATGGCTACACCTTC
j_call: TRBJ1-2
clone_size: many
v_call: TRBV5-1
d_call: .

cdr3_aa: CASSLVGTSNYNSPLHF
cdr3_nt: TGTGCCAGCAGTTTAGTCGGGACATCCAACTATAATTCACCCCTCCACTTT
j_call: TRBJ1-6
clone_size: many
v_call: TRBV27
d_call: .

cdr3_aa: CASSYSRTSGEETQYF
cdr3_nt: TGTGCCAGCAGTTACTCAAGGACTAGCGGGGAAGAGACCCAGTACTTC
j_call: TRBJ2-5
clone_size: few
v_call: TRBV6-2/TRBV6-3
d_call: TRBD2

cdr3_aa: CSATTGTGYEQFF
cdr3_nt: TGCAGTGCCACTACCGGGACAGGGTATGAGCAGTTCTTC
j_call: TRBJ2-1
clone_size: .
v_call: TRBV20-1
d_call: TRBD1

cdr3_aa: CSAGTGAVTGELFF
cdr3_nt: TGCAGCGCCGGGACAGGGGCGGTCACCGGGGAGCTGTTTTTT
j_call: TRBJ2-2
clone_size: once
v_call: TRBV29-1
d_call: TRBD1

cdr3_aa: CASRQLAGELETQYF
cdr3_nt: TGTGCCAGCAGGCAACTAGCGGGAGAACTAGAGACCCAGTACTTC
j_call: TRBJ2-5
clone_size: .
v_call: TRBV11-2
d_call: TRBD2

cdr3_aa: CSVEGSDFGTQYF
cdr3_nt: TGCAGCGTTGAAGGGAGCGATTTTGGGACCCAGTACTTC
j_call: TRBJ2-5
clone_size: .
v_call: TRBV29-1
d_call: .

cdr3_aa: CATSRALGGYNEQFF
cdr3_nt: TGTGCCACCAGCAGAGCCCTCGGGGGTTACAATGAGCAGTTCTTC
j_call: TRBJ2-1
clone_size: few
v_call: TRBV15
d_call: .

cdr3_aa: CASSETGSSYEQYF
cdr3_nt: TGTGCCAGCAGTGAGACCGGCAGCAGCTACGAGCAGTACTTC
j_call: TRBJ2-7
clone_size: many
v_call: TRBV2
d_call: .

cdr3_aa: CSVALIAGGLGYTF
cdr3_nt: TGCAGCGTTGCTCTGATCGCAGGGGGCTTAGGCTACACCTTC
j_call: TRBJ1-2
clone_size: .
v_call: TRBV29-1
d_call: TRBD1

cdr3_aa: CASSPGGWEEKLFF
cdr3_nt: TGTGCCAGCAGCCCCGGTGGGTGGGAGGAAAAACTGTTTTTT
j_call: TRBJ1-4
clone_size: .
v_call: TRBV7-2
d_call: .

cdr3_aa: CASRGTGSSPLHF
cdr3_nt: TGTGCCAGCAGGGGGACAGGGTCTTCACCCCTCCACTTT
j_call: TRBJ1-6
clone_size: .
v_call: TRBV6-2/TRBV6-3
d_call: TRBD1

cdr3_aa: CSGGDNTEAFF
cdr3_nt: TGCAGCGGAGGGGACAACACTGAAGCTTTCTTT
j_call: TRBJ1-1
clone_size: few
v_call: TRBV29-1
d_call: .

cdr3_aa: CSAAGTSGRHGGNEQFF
cdr3_nt: TGCAGTGCCGCCGGGACTAGCGGGAGGCACGGAGGCAATGAGCAGTTCTTC
j_call: TRBJ2-1
clone_size: few
v_call: TRBV20-1
d_call: TRBD2

cdr3_aa: CSARDVQGSLQPQHF
cdr3_nt: TGCAGTGCTAGAGATGTACAGGGGTCGTTGCAGCCCCAGCATTTT
j_call: TRBJ1-5
clone_size: few
v_call: TRBV20-1
d_call: TRBD1

cdr3_aa: CSADSRGSNQPQHF
cdr3_nt: TGCAGTGCGGATTCAAGAGGGAGCAATCAGCCCCAGCATTTT
j_call: TRBJ1-5
clone_size: many
v_call: TRBV20-1
d_call: .

cdr3_aa: CAISELGLLVDTIYF
cdr3_nt: TGTGCCATCAGTGAGCTAGGACTTTTGGTGGACACCATATATTTT
j_call: TRBJ1-3
clone_size: many
v_call: TRBV10-3
d_call: .